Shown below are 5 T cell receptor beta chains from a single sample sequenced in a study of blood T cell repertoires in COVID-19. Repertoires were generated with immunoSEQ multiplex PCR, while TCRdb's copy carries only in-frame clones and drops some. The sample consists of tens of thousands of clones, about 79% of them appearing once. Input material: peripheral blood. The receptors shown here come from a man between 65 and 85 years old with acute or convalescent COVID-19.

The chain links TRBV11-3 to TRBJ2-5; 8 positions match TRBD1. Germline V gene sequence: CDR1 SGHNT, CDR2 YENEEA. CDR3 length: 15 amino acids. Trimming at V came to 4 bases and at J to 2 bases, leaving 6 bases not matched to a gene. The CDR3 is CASSSGQEQQETQYF. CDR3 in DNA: TGTGCCAGCAGCTCGGGACAGGAACAACAAGAGACCCAGTACTTC.

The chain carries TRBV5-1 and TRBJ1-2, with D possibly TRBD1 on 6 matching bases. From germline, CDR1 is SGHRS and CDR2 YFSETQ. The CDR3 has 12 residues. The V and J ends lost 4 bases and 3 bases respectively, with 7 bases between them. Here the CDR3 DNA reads TGCGCCAGCAGCGCAGGGGACTATGGCTACACCTTC. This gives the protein CASSAGDYGYTF.

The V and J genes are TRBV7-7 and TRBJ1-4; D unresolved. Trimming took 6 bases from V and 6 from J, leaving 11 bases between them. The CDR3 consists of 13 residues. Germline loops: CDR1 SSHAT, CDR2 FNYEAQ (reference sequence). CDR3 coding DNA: TGTGCCAGCAGTAGGAGGAGGGATGAAAAACTGTTTTTT. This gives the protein CASSRRRDEKLFF.

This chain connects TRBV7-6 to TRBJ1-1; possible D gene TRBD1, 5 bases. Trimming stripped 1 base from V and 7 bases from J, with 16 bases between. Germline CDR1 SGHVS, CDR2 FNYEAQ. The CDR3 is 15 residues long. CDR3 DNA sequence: TGTGCCAGCAGCTTAGGAGGCGGGACGGCAAATGAAGCTTTCTTT. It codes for CASSLGGGTANEAFF.

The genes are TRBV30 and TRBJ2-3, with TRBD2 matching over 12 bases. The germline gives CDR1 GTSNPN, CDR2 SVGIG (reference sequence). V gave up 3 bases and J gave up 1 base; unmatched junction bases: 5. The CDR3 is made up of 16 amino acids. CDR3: CAWRLAGGPGTDTQYF. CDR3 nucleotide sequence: TGTGCCTGGAGGCTAGCGGGAGGGCCGGGCACAGATACGCAGTATTTT.